These T cell receptor beta chains were read from a single sample in a study of blood T cell repertoires in COVID-19. Produced via immunoSEQ multiplex PCR; TCRdb's table is partial and in-frame only. Among 350,000 or so clones listed, around 90% were seen once. The sequencing sample was made of peripheral blood. The receptors stem from a woman in her fifties or sixties with COVID-19, enrolled during active disease. CDR3s include the opening cysteine and the closing phenylalanine or tryptophan. Each record gives: CDR3 DNA, CDR3 protein, clone size, J gene, D gene, V gene. The D gene is left open where the match is weak. Size is stated for part of the rows, as once, few or many counts, or as a class when the clone is expanded.

DNA: TGTGCCAGTAGTCTCCCGGGTAAAGGGGTTGCAGGCACCTTC
CDR3: CASSLPGKGVAGTF
size: .
J: TRBJ1-2
D: .
V: TRBV19

DNA: TGTGCCAGCAGTCCCCCCACCGGGTATTCTGGGGCCAACGTCCTGACTTTC
CDR3: CASSPPTGYSGANVLTF
size: .
J: TRBJ2-6
D: .
V: TRBV6-6

DNA: TGTGCCTGGCTATACCGGACAGGGGGCAACTACGAGCAGTACTTC
CDR3: CAWLYRTGGNYEQYF
size: once
J: TRBJ2-7
D: TRBD1
V: TRBV30

DNA: TGTGCCAGCAGTCGACAGCCTGGGGTTGGCTACACCTTC
CDR3: CASSRQPGVGYTF
size: .
J: TRBJ1-2
D: .
V: TRBV6-4

DNA: TGTGCTAGTGGCCGGACAGGGGACGGTCAGCCCCAGCATTTT
CDR3: CASGRTGDGQPQHF
size: .
J: TRBJ1-5
D: TRBD1
V: TRBV12-5

DNA: TGTGCCAGCCCCCTGGAGGGACAGGGCCACGAGCAGTACTTC
CDR3: CASPLEGQGHEQYF
size: .
J: TRBJ2-7
D: TRBD1
V: TRBV7-9

DNA: TGTGCCAGCAGTAGGACAGGGGCTGGGGCCAACGTCCTGACTTTC
CDR3: CASSRTGAGANVLTF
size: .
J: TRBJ2-6
D: TRBD1
V: TRBV2

DNA: TGTGCCGGCCGCCGGGACAGGGTGTTGAACACTGAAGCTTTCTTT
CDR3: CAGRRDRVLNTEAFF
size: .
J: TRBJ1-1
D: TRBD1
V: TRBV6-4

DNA: TGTGCCAGCAGCTTACAGGGAACTAATGAAAAACTGTTTTTT
CDR3: CASSLQGTNEKLFF
size: .
J: TRBJ1-4
D: .
V: TRBV13

DNA: TGTGCCAGCAGGATCTTGGGGCTCCAAGAGACCCAGTACTTC
CDR3: CASRILGLQETQYF
size: .
J: TRBJ2-5
D: .
V: TRBV5-6

DNA: TGTGCCAGTAGTATACTAGCGGCAGATACGCAGTATTTT
CDR3: CASSILAADTQYF
size: .
J: TRBJ2-3
D: TRBD2
V: TRBV19

DNA: TGTGCCAGCAGTCACCGGACTAGCGGGGGGGCCACAGATACGCAGTATTTT
CDR3: CASSHRTSGGATDTQYF
size: .
J: TRBJ2-3
D: TRBD2
V: TRBV27

DNA: TGTGCCAGCAGCTCCCCAGGCACAGATACGCAGTATTTT
CDR3: CASSSPGTDTQYF
size: .
J: TRBJ2-3
D: .
V: TRBV13

DNA: TGTGCCAGCAGCTTAGCAGAAACAGGGGGCACTGGCTACACCTTC
CDR3: CASSLAETGGTGYTF
size: .
J: TRBJ1-2
D: TRBD1
V: TRBV7-9

DNA: TGCGCCAGCAGCTTATCGGGACAGGGGGCGGAATCACCCCTCCACTTT
CDR3: CASSLSGQGAESPLHF
size: many
J: TRBJ1-6
D: TRBD1
V: TRBV5-1

DNA: TGCGCCAGCAGCTTGGGGCAGACGAACACCGGGGAGCTGTTTTTT
CDR3: CASSLGQTNTGELFF
size: .
J: TRBJ2-2
D: .
V: TRBV5-1

DNA: TGTGCCAGCAGTCCCACCGGGACAACTAATGAAAAACTGTTTTTT
CDR3: CASSPTGTTNEKLFF
size: .
J: TRBJ1-4
D: .
V: TRBV27

DNA: TGTGCCAGCAGAGAAACGGGACTTTCCTACGAGCAGTACTTC
CDR3: CASRETGLSYEQYF
size: .
J: TRBJ2-7
D: .
V: TRBV27

DNA: TGTGCCACCAGTGACCGTTGGGCAAGCGAAGCTTTCTTT
CDR3: CATSDRWASEAFF
size: .
J: TRBJ1-1
D: .
V: TRBV24-1

DNA: TGTGCCAGCAGCTTTCTGATGGTAGCGGGGGGGCGAAATGAGCAGTTCTTC
CDR3: CASSFLMVAGGRNEQFF
size: .
J: TRBJ2-1
D: TRBD2
V: TRBV5-8

DNA: TGTGCCACCAGCAGTACCTGGCGGGGGAACACTGAAGCTTTCTTT
CDR3: CATSSTWRGNTEAFF
size: .
J: TRBJ1-1
D: .
V: TRBV15

DNA: TGTGCCAGCAGCTGGGGGACAGGCCCTCGGTCGAGTGGCTACACCTTC
CDR3: CASSWGTGPRSSGYTF
size: .
J: TRBJ1-2
D: TRBD1
V: TRBV7-9

DNA: TGCGCCAGCAGCCAACCACTAGCGACGCCCTACGAGCAGTACTTC
CDR3: CASSQPLATPYEQYF
size: .
J: TRBJ2-7
D: TRBD2
V: TRBV4-1

DNA: TGTGCCACCAGTGATATCCCGGACCCCAGGAGGGACTACGAGCAGTACTTC
CDR3: CATSDIPDPRRDYEQYF
size: .
J: TRBJ2-7
D: .
V: TRBV24-1

DNA: TGCGCCAGCAGCTTGGCAGTGACTAGCGTGGAGACCCAGTACTTC
CDR3: CASSLAVTSVETQYF
size: .
J: TRBJ2-5
D: TRBD2
V: TRBV5-1

DNA: TGTGCCAGCAGTGAGACCGGACAGGGAACGAACACTGAAGCTTTCTTT
CDR3: CASSETGQGTNTEAFF
size: .
J: TRBJ1-1
D: TRBD1
V: TRBV6-4

DNA: TGTGCCAGCAGCCAAGGAGCGAAAAGGGGATTT
CDR3: CASSQGAKRGF
size: .
J: TRBJ2-3
D: .
V: TRBV3-1/TRBV3-2

DNA: TGTGCCACCAGTGATTTGTACATGGGACAAGGCTACACCTTC
CDR3: CATSDLYMGQGYTF
size: .
J: TRBJ1-2
D: .
V: TRBV24-1

DNA: TGTGCCAGCAGCCCCCTAGGGGGGACAGGGTTGAGGCACGAGCAGTACTTC
CDR3: CASSPLGGTGLRHEQYF
size: .
J: TRBJ2-7
D: TRBD1
V: TRBV4-2

DNA: TGTGCCAGCAGCTTAGTCCCGGGGGTCTATGGCTACACCTTC
CDR3: CASSLVPGVYGYTF
size: .
J: TRBJ1-2
D: .
V: TRBV7-2

DNA: TGTGCCAGCAGACGAGGGTCGGGGGTGGACGAGCAGTACTTC
CDR3: CASRRGSGVDEQYF
size: .
J: TRBJ2-7
D: .
V: TRBV11-2

DNA: TGCGCCAGCAGCTTATTTTATCCCCGGGCAGGGGTTTTCTACGAGCAGTACTTC
CDR3: CASSLFYPRAGVFYEQYF
size: .
J: TRBJ2-7
D: .
V: TRBV5-1

DNA: TGCGCCAGCAGCGGCGGACAGGGTTTGCCCGGGGAGCTGTTTTTT
CDR3: CASSGGQGLPGELFF
size: .
J: TRBJ2-2
D: TRBD1
V: TRBV5-1

DNA: TGTGCCAGCAGTCAGGGGATGCAGCCCCAGCATTTT
CDR3: CASSQGMQPQHF
size: .
J: TRBJ1-5
D: .
V: TRBV12-3/TRBV12-4

DNA: TGTGCCAGCTCCCCCCTATCGGGGGACGGCACTGAAGCTTTCTTT
CDR3: CASSPLSGDGTEAFF
size: .
J: TRBJ1-1
D: .
V: TRBV18

DNA: TGTGCCAGCTCACCCAGCAGGCAGTTCGAGCAGTACTTC
CDR3: CASSPSRQFEQYF
size: .
J: TRBJ2-7
D: .
V: TRBV18

DNA: TGTGCCAGTAGCTCCCCCGGGACTAGTCAAGAGACCCAGTACTTC
CDR3: CASSSPGTSQETQYF
size: once
J: TRBJ2-5
D: TRBD2
V: TRBV19

DNA: TGCGCCAGCAGCCCCGGGGGACAGGGCTACGAGCAGTACTTC
CDR3: CASSPGGQGYEQYF
size: .
J: TRBJ2-7
D: TRBD1
V: TRBV10-1

DNA: TGTGCCAGCAGTCAGATTCCGGGAAAGGGGGGGTATGGAGCTTTCTTT
CDR3: CASSQIPGKGGYGAFF
size: .
J: TRBJ1-1
D: .
V: TRBV27

DNA: TGTGCCAGCAGTAAGACAAGGCAGAACGGTTCACCCCTCCACTTT
CDR3: CASSKTRQNGSPLHF
size: .
J: TRBJ1-6
D: .
V: TRBV6-6

DNA: TGTGCCAGCAGTTTGATCGACAGGGACCGACCCGCAACTAATGAAAAACTGTTTTTT
CDR3: CASSLIDRDRPATNEKLFF
size: .
J: TRBJ1-4
D: TRBD1
V: TRBV6-7

DNA: TGCGCCAGCAGCGCGGAAGGGGATAGAAGATGGGCTTTCTTT
CDR3: CASSAEGDRRWAFF
size: .
J: TRBJ1-1
D: .
V: TRBV5-1

DNA: TGTGCCAGCAGTTTTTCGGGGAACTCCTACGAGCAGTACTTC
CDR3: CASSFSGNSYEQYF
size: .
J: TRBJ2-7
D: .
V: TRBV28

DNA: TGTGCCAGCAGTTATGGAGCTTCGAACACTGAAGCTTTCTTT
CDR3: CASSYGASNTEAFF
size: .
J: TRBJ1-1
D: .
V: TRBV6-5

DNA: TGTGCCAGTACCCCTGTGGACAGGGGCTCACCCCTCCACTTT
CDR3: CASTPVDRGSPLHF
size: .
J: TRBJ1-6
D: TRBD1
V: TRBV19

DNA: TGTGCCAGCAGCCAAGCGTCGACAGGGAAGCATGGCTACACCTTC
CDR3: CASSQASTGKHGYTF
size: .
J: TRBJ1-2
D: TRBD1
V: TRBV3-1/TRBV3-2

DNA: TGTGCCAGCAGCTTAGATGGGGCCGCATCCTACGAGCAGTACTTC
CDR3: CASSLDGAASYEQYF
size: .
J: TRBJ2-7
D: .
V: TRBV7-6

DNA: TGTGCCAGCAGCTTACTCCGGGGCTCTGGGGCCAACGTCCTGACTTTC
CDR3: CASSLLRGSGANVLTF
size: .
J: TRBJ2-6
D: .
V: TRBV7-9

DNA: TGTGCCAGCAGCAACGTTCTACAGGGATCCTATAGCAATCAGCCCCAGCATTTT
CDR3: CASSNVLQGSYSNQPQHF
size: .
J: TRBJ1-5
D: .
V: TRBV4-2

DNA: TGTGCCAGCAGTACCGGGACTGCCTATGGCTACACCTTC
CDR3: CASSTGTAYGYTF
size: few
J: TRBJ1-2
D: .
V: TRBV28

DNA: TGTGCCAGCTCAGGAGATTTGAATCAGCCCCAGCATTTT
CDR3: CASSGDLNQPQHF
size: few
J: TRBJ1-5
D: .
V: TRBV18

DNA: TGCGCCAGCAGCCAGGGGACAGTAAACATTCAGTACTTC
CDR3: CASSQGTVNIQYF
size: .
J: TRBJ2-4
D: TRBD1
V: TRBV4-1

DNA: TGTGCCAGCTCACCACAGGCAGGGATGAACACTGAAGCTTTCTTT
CDR3: CASSPQAGMNTEAFF
size: .
J: TRBJ1-1
D: .
V: TRBV18